The T cell receptor (beta chain) described here comes from a study of OX40 agonist ivuxolimab in advanced cancers. Notes on the research overall: The costimulatory receptor OX40 (CD134) was targeted by ivuxolimab, a fully human IgG2 agonistic monoclonal antibody. Intravenous ivuxolimab was administered to patients every 2 weeks at six dose levels: 0.01, 0.1, 0.3, 1.5, 3 and 10 mg/kg. Among the roughly 54 dose-escalation patients, some 19 had hepatocellular carcinoma, about 15 melanoma, 9 renal cell carcinoma and 9 head and neck cancer. In the dose-escalation cohort, 70% to 85% of patients were male, and the mean age was around 60 years, with a range of roughly 23 to 85. Prior anti-PD-1, anti-PD-L1 or anti-CTLA-4 therapy was permitted, and checkpoint inhibitors had been received by under 50% of dose-escalation patients. Three dose-escalation patients achieved partial responses, one with hepatocellular carcinoma and two with cutaneous melanoma. The purpose of peripheral TCRbeta sequencing was to test whether ivuxolimab changed TCR sequence diversity and led to clonal T-cell expansion. The paper covers the monotherapy dose-escalation part of the phase I ivuxolimab trial, which included N of about 50 patients. The study at large found these results: The antigen specificity of the clonally expanded peripheral T cells was not determined. Low levels of normalized T-cell clonal expansion were also seen in some patients who did not respond. After ivuxolimab, more expanded clones were found on average in CD8+ T cells than in CD4+ T cells. In the 0.1-3.0 mg/kg groups, partial responders had among the lowest normalized peripheral clonal expansion, particularly in CD8+ T cells. At doses from 0.1 to 3.0 mg/kg, clonal expansion was seen in both CD4+ and CD8+ blood T cells between baseline and week 6.

To sequence the TCRbeta CDR3 region, genomic DNA was isolated from the sorted cells. The immunoSEQ Assay was used for sequencing of TCRbeta CDR3 regions. TCRdb took over this immuneACCESS table, retaining in-frame rearrangements with V and J assigned. Such tables are incomplete; in checked studies, under half of the missing clones stem from an unresolved V gene, and the remainder is unexplained. The sample records tens of thousands of clones, approximately 83% of which are singletons. The top ten hold approximately 13% of the sample. V lost 2 bases and J lost 5 bases, and the count of bases not matched to a germline gene is 2. For CDR1 and CDR2, the germline V gene lists KGHSH and LQKENI. There are 13 amino acids in the CDR3, from cysteine to phenylalanine inclusive. Only the CDR3 DNA stays, 39 bases, in frame from base 1. Details on this clone: Its specific antigen is unknown. One base away there is no much larger clone; base qualities are not given. Other nucleotide sequences from this sample produce the same CDR3.

The trial excluded patients who had a history of autoimmune disease or who were on systemic immunosuppression. Peripheral blood for TCR sequencing was collected from all dose cohorts at baseline, on cycle 4 day 1, and on cycle 7 day 1. Samples came from an open-label, multicenter, first-in-human phase I dose-escalation trial of ivuxolimab. The trial enrolled adults with locally advanced or metastatic head and neck squamous cell, hepatocellular, melanoma or renal cell carcinoma. Before TCR sequencing, CD4+ T cells and CD8+ T cells from peripheral blood were sorted into separate populations. The sample here was CD4+ or CD8+ T cells sorted from blood, taken in a trial of the OX40 agonist ivuxolimab. This receptor was taken from an adult with an advanced solid tumor such as melanoma, head and neck, liver or kidney cancer. The receptor chain draws on TRBV18 and TRBJ2-5; 7 bases in the middle match TRBD2. The CDR3 amino acid sequence is: CASSPGLGETQYF. The base sequence is TGTGCCAGCTCACCAGGACTAGGGGAGACCCAGTACTTC. The variable domain in full, with residues beyond the CDR3 obtained from the reference TRBV18 and TRBJ2-5 genes, is NAGVMQNPRHLVRRRGQEARLRCSPMKGHSHVYWYRQLPEEGLKFMVYLQKENIIDESGMPKERFSAEFPKEGPSILRIQQVVRGDSAAYFCASSPGLGETQYFGPGTRLLVL.